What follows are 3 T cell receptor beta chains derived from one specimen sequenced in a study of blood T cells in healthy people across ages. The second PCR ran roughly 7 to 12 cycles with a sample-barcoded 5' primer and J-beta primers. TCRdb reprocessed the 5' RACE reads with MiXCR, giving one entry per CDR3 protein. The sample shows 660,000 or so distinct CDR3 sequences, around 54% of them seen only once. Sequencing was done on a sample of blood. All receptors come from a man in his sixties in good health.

CDR3 bases: TGCAGTGCTAGCCCAGGGAACTATGGCTACACCTTC. Amino acids: CSASPGNYGYTF. The rearrangement joins TRBV20-1 to TRBJ1-2; tentative D call: TRBD1 (5 bases). V lost 3 bases and J 2 bases, leaving 7 bases between the germline ends. Germline lookup yields CDR1 DFQATT and CDR2 SNEGSKA (reference sequence). The CDR3 contains 12 residues.

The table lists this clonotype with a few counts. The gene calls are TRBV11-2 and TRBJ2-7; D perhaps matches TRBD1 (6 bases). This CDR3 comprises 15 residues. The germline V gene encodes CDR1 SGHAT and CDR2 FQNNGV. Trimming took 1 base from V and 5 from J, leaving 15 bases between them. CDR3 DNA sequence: TGTGCCAGCAGCTTAGGTTCCAGGGGCCTCAACGAGCAGTACTTC. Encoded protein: CASSLGSRGLNEQYF.

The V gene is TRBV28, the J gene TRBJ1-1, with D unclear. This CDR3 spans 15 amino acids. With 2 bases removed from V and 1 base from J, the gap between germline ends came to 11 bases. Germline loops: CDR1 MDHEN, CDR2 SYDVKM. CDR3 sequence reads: CASSLTRQKNTEAFF. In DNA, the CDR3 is TGTGCCAGCAGTTTAACGCGACAAAAGAACACTGAAGCTTTCTTT.